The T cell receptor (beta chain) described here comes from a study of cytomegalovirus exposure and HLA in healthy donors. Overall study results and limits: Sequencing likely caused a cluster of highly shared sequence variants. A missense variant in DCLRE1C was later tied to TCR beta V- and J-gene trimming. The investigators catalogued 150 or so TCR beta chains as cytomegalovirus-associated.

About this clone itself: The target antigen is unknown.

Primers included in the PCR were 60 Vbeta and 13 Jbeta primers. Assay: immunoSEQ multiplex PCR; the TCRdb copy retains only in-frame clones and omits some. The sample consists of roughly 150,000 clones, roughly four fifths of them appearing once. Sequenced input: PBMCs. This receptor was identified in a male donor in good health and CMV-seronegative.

Here the CDR3 reads CASSYSGSGAHEQYF. The CDR3, as DNA: TGTGCCAGCAGTTACTCAGGATCAGGGGCCCACGAGCAGTACTTC. This chain joins TRBV6-6 and TRBJ2-7, with D perhaps TRBD1 (6 bases). Germline CDR1 and CDR2: MNHNY and SVGAGI (reference sequence). Trimming removed 0 bases from V and 5 bases from J, with 14 bases in between. The CDR3 is 15 amino acids.